The present T cell receptor (beta chain) was sequenced within a study of blood T cell repertoires in COVID-19. Looking at the study overall: Both acute and convalescent COVID-19 samples were obtained from the United States, Italy and Spain. T cells, B-cell-depleted T cells, or PBMCs provided the cDNA or gDNA that served as material.

As originally analysed: Estimation of nucleated cell counts relied on the amplification of reference gene primers. Data came from immunoSEQ multiplex PCR; TCRdb stores just in-frame clones and leaves some out. That table furnishes V, J and clone size, whereas the DNA furnished D and trimming. The sample records about 200,000 clones, around 85% being singletons. Trimming cost V 4 bases and J 7 bases; bases outside gene matches: 8. Looked up from germline, CDR1 is SGHNT and CDR2 is YYREEE (reference sequence). The CDR3 sequence is 17 residues long. The chain uses TRBV5-4 and TRBJ2-1, with 16 bases fitting TRBD2. The sequencing sample was made of peripheral blood. The sequence derives from a man aged 45-65 years who had recovered from COVID-19. The CDR3 DNA reads TGTGCCAGCAGCCGAGGGACTAGCGGGAGGGCGAGGAATGAGCAGTTCTTC. As protein: CASSRGTSGRARNEQFF.